This T cell receptor beta chain was documented in a study of T cell clones after liver transplantation. Study-level findings and limits: In a couple of subjects, few donor cells limited the measurable donor-reactive repertoire.

V shed 3 bases and J 7 bases; nucleotides not matched to a gene: 9. The CDR3 is 14 residues long. CDR1 is SGHRS and CDR2 is YFSETQ in the germline V gene. Worth noting for this clone: Its cognate antigen is unknown.

Assay: immunoSEQ multiplex PCR; the TCRdb copy retains only in-frame clones and omits some. The repertoire holds around 51,000 clones, 80% to 90% seen once, with around an eighth in the top ten. The chain joins TRBV5-1 to TRBJ2-7; TRBD2 matches at 8 bases. Material: CD8+ T cells from blood, obtained 12 months after liver transplant. The sequence was collected from a human patient who received a liver transplant. Some T cells could come from the graft donor. The CDR3: CASSSREGPGEQYF. CDR3 DNA: TGCGCCAGCAGCTCTCGGGAGGGCCCGGGAGAGCAGTACTTC.